This record looks at one T cell receptor beta chain sequence and its context. These data come from a study of blood T cell repertoires in COVID-19. TCRdb's copy holds only in-frame clones and misses some; the assay was immunoSEQ multiplex PCR. The data hold approximately 250,000 clones, with more than 85% observed a single time. Germline CDR1 is MNHEY and CDR2 is SMNVEV (reference sequence). The length of the CDR3 is 18 residues. V was pared by 5 bases and J by 0 bases, with 13 bases of the junction left unmatched. The sample comprised PBMCs or T cells enriched from blood (not recorded which). The chain uses TRBV27 and TRBJ2-3, with TRBD2 matching 8 bases. The clonotype originates from a man aged 40-50 years who had been exposed to COVID-19. This CDR3 reads CASSLSPLAGISTDTQYF. The CDR3 DNA is TGTGCCAGCAGTCTTTCACCCCTAGCGGGTATTAGCACAGATACGCAGTATTTT.